This T cell receptor (beta chain) was sequenced during a study of OX40 agonist ivuxolimab in advanced cancers. The wider study: Patients got intravenous ivuxolimab at 0.01 to 10 mg/kg every 2 weeks.

Only in-frame clones appear in the TCRdb table, and some are missing; sequencing was by immunoSEQ multiplex PCR. The table records approximately 60,000 clones, about 83% of them present only once. Points on this clone: No antigen is known for it.

Trimming took 1 base from V and 0 from J, leaving 10 bases between them. The length of the CDR3 is 15 residues. Germline loops: CDR1 MNHNS, CDR2 SASEGT. Findings and caveats of the study: Among expanded peripheral T cells, antigen specificity went undetermined. Relatively little clonal expansion, among the lowest observed, appeared in partial responders at 0.1-3.0 mg/kg.

The sample in question was CD4+ or CD8+ T cells sorted from blood, obtained in a trial of the OX40 agonist ivuxolimab. The rearrangement links TRBV6-1 to TRBJ2-7; D remains unclear. This sequence originates from an adult with an advanced solid tumor such as melanoma, head and neck, liver or kidney cancer. The CDR3 region is CASSEGYLRSYEQYF. DNA for the CDR3: TGTGCCAGCAGTGAAGGCTACCTGCGCTCCTACGAGCAGTACTTC.